This entry features one T cell receptor (beta chain) sequence. What it recognizes is unknown. Some clones are missing from TCRdb's copy, which holds only in-frame ones; the method was immunoSEQ multiplex PCR. The sample contains approximately 27,000 clones, around 84% of which appear only once. This sample is part of a study of chemoradiotherapy in HPV16-positive cancers. The germline V and J ends were trimmed by 2 bases and 1 base, with 20 bases remaining between them. CDR1 and CDR2 from the germline V gene are GTSNPN and SVGIG (reference sequence). The CDR3 is 17 residues long. Broader study findings: For HPV16-positive patients, expanding HPV-responsive T cells associated with longer recurrence-free survival. Functional assays defining HPV-specific T cells used only two HPV16-positive patients. Candidate HPV-specific clones and E7-related TCR motifs grew in tumor during treatment.

This chain links TRBV30 with TRBJ2-5; weak D call: TRBD2 (6 bases). The source of this sequence is a human donor with HPV-associated anogenital cancer. This specimen was blood, taken from a patient who underwent chemoradiotherapy. The CDR3 protein is CAWSTQEGRDTQETQYF. Here the CDR3 DNA reads TGTGCCTGGAGTACCCAGGAGGGCAGGGATACCCAAGAGACCCAGTACTTC.